One and the same sample provided the 21 T cell receptor beta chains below, sequenced in a study of blood T cell repertoires in COVID-19. Assay used: immunoSEQ multiplex PCR; TCRdb lists only in-frame clones, some missing. The table lists under 250,000 clones, approximately 82% of them singletons. Sequenced: peripheral blood. The receptors were gathered from a man younger than 45 who had recovered from COVID-19.

The gene calls are TRBV18 and TRBJ1-5; D ambiguous. This CDR3 region has 13 residues. Trimming shortened V by 6 bases and J by 4 bases, and 10 bases separated the two germline ends. Germline V CDR1 and CDR2: KGHSH, LQKENI. The CDR3, as DNA: TGTGCCAGCTCCATAGTAAGAAATCAGCCCCAGCATTTT. Translation gives CASSIVRNQPQHF.

In the case of this clone: The junction departs from the called germline gene at one end, perhaps through a read error. The chain couples TRBV5-3 to TRBJ1-1; D not certain. TRBV5-3 is reported as an ORF; its role is uncertain. The length of the CDR3 is 11 residues. CDR3 loop: CARNLNTEAFF. The CDR3 DNA follows: TGTGCCAGAAACTTGAACACTGAAGCTTTCTTT.

The chain recombines TRBV29-1 with TRBJ1-5; D might be TRBD1 (5 bases). The CDR3 has 14 residues. The V and J ends lost 4 bases and 5 bases respectively, with 15 bases between them. The V gene's germline CDR1 is SQVTM and CDR2 ANQGSEA. The CDR3 loop reads CSVVLQGIDQPQHF. The CDR3, as DNA: TGCAGCGTTGTACTGCAGGGCATTGATCAGCCCCAGCATTTT.

J is TRBJ1-1 and V is TRBV7-7, with D unclear. This CDR3 is 13 amino acids long. The V end was cut by 2 bases, the J end by 1 base, with 5 bases between. CDR1 SSHAT and CDR2 FNYEAQ come from the germline V gene (reference sequence). Written as DNA, the CDR3 is TGTGCCAGCAGCTTATCCAGGAACACTGAAGCTTTCTTT. Its translation is CASSLSRNTEAFF.

This chain uses TRBV6-1 with TRBJ1-1; D is unclear. The germline gives CDR1 MNHNS, CDR2 SASEGT. Between the trimmed V and J ends, which lost 1 base and 3 bases, there was a span of 9 bases. CDR3 length: 14 amino acids. CDR3 coding DNA: TGTGCCAGCAGTGAAGGTAACAGCCACACTGAAGCTTTCTTT. Protein sequence: CASSEGNSHTEAFF.

This chain uses TRBV19 with TRBJ1-1, with 9 bases identical to TRBD1. This CDR3 spans 14 amino acids. The germline V gene has CDR1 LNHDA and CDR2 SQIVND (reference sequence). V lost 9 bases, J lost 0 bases, and 5 bases stayed unmatched. CDR3 DNA sequence: TGTGCCAGCTACGACAGGGGGATGAACACTGAAGCTTTCTTT. As protein: CASYDRGMNTEAFF.

The CDR3 sequence is CASQSTALGEKLFF. The CDR3 DNA sequence: TGTGCCAGCCAATCGACAGCCCTAGGAGAAAAACTGTTTTTT. The chain couples TRBV6-5 to TRBJ1-4, with D tentatively TRBD1 (5 bases). Germline loops: CDR1 MNHEY, CDR2 SVGAGI. The CDR3 length is 14 residues. V was clipped by 8 bases and J by 8 bases, with 18 bases between them.

The rearrangement joins TRBV7-9 to TRBJ1-2, with a weak D call TRBD1 (6 bases). Per the germline V gene, CDR1 is SEHNR and CDR2 is FQNEAQ (reference sequence). The V end lost 5 bases, the J end lost 4 bases, and 17 bases lay between the germline ends. The CDR3 length is 15 residues. CDR3 in amino acids: CASSPKRTVGYGYTF. Written as DNA, the CDR3 is TGTGCCAGCAGCCCAAAAAGGACAGTTGGCTATGGCTACACCTTC.

V and J are TRBV6-6 and TRBJ2-3; D is uncertain. This CDR3 region has 12 residues. Trimming took 7 bases from V and 4 from J, leaving 9 bases between them. Germline V lookup: CDR1 MNHNY, CDR2 SVGAGI (reference sequence). The CDR3 loop reads CASTSSADTQYF. In DNA form, the CDR3 reads TGTGCCAGCACCTCCTCCGCAGATACGCAGTATTTT.

The rearrangement joins TRBV2 to TRBJ1-1; 7 nucleotides match TRBD1. The trim removed 2 bases at V and 8 bases at J, leaving 8 bases unmatched. The CDR3 is 14 amino acids. Germline values: CDR1 SNHLY, CDR2 FYNNEI. CDR3 sequence (DNA): TGTGCCAGCAGTGAAAATACAGGGGCCGTCGAAGCTTTCTTT. It is translated as CASSENTGAVEAFF.

The chain employs TRBV29-1 and TRBJ2-5; TRBD2 might be the D (5 bases). The germline V and J ends were trimmed by 7 bases and 2 bases, with 14 bases remaining between them. Germline V CDR1 and CDR2: SQVTM, ANQGSEA. This CDR3 contains 13 residues. For the CDR3, the DNA is TGCAGCGGGGCCGGGGATCTTCAAGAGACCCAGTACTTC. This encodes CSGAGDLQETQYF.

The chain combines TRBV3-1 (or the pseudogene TRBV3-2) with TRBJ1-2; D is undetermined. Deletions cut 1 base from V and 5 bases from J, with 17 bases between. This CDR3 is 16 amino acids long. Germline CDR1 is LGHDT and CDR2 is YNNKEL (reference sequence). Here the CDR3 reads CASSQAYKAPGYGYTF. For the CDR3, the DNA is TGTGCCAGCAGCCAAGCTTACAAGGCTCCGGGTTATGGCTACACCTTC.

With respect to this clone: A much bigger clone sits one base away, suggesting this may be a read error. Other DNA sequences in this specimen translate into the identical CDR3. The chain carries TRBV5-1 and TRBJ2-1, with TRBD1 as a possible D gene (6 bases). Looked up from germline, CDR1 is SGHRS and CDR2 is YFSETQ. Trimming stripped 0 bases from V and 6 bases from J, with 7 bases between. This CDR3 is 13 amino acids long. CDR3: CASSLAGVNEQFF. The CDR3 coding sequence is TGCGCCAGCAGCTTGGCAGGGGTCAATGAGCAGTTCTTC.

V usage is TRBV15 and J usage is TRBJ1-1, with 11 bases matching TRBD1. The J segment lost 4 bases and the V segment lost 3 bases, leaving 7 bases of the junction unmatched. This CDR3 has 16 amino acids. The germline CDR1 and CDR2 sequences are LNHNV and YYDKDF (reference sequence). DNA for the CDR3: TGTGCCACCAGCAGCTACAGGGGGACAGGGGGCACTGAAGCTTTCTTT. Translation gives CATSSYRGTGGTEAFF.

This chain uses TRBV4-1 with TRBJ1-1, with 7 bases identical to TRBD1. CDR3 length equals 17 residues. V was pared by 1 base and J by 4 bases, with 12 bases of the junction left unmatched. Germline loops: CDR1 MGHRA, CDR2 YSYEKL. The CDR3 bases are TGCGCCAGCAGCCAAGGGGCCTCAAGGGGGACAGTCACTGAAGCTTTCTTT. Translation gives CASSQGASRGTVTEAFF.

The rearrangement uses TRBV18 and TRBJ1-1; D may be TRBD1 (5 bases). This CDR3 region has 17 residues. The V gene lost 6 bases and the J gene lost 4 bases, with 24 bases spanning the gap. CDR1 and CDR2 from the germline V gene are KGHSH and LQKENI. DNA of the CDR3: TGTGCCAGCTCCCCCAAAGGGCAGGGCGGAGATGGCACTGAAGCTTTCTTT. This codes for CASSPKGQGGDGTEAFF.

CDR3 sequence reads: CASSLGGQGVGHNSPLHF. For the CDR3, the DNA is TGTGCCAGCAGTTTGGGGGGACAGGGGGTAGGGCATAATTCACCCCTCCACTTT. V and J are TRBV28 and TRBJ1-6, with 11 bases fitting TRBD1. The CDR3 consists of 18 residues. V gave up 3 bases and J gave up 5 bases; unmatched junction bases: 9. Looked up from germline, CDR1 is MDHEN and CDR2 is SYDVKM.

CDR3 sequence: CASRTGTANYGYTF. CDR3 in DNA: TGTGCCAGCAGGACCGGGACAGCTAACTATGGCTACACCTTC. The gene calls are TRBV28 and TRBJ1-2; 7 bases map to TRBD1. The CDR3 extends over 14 amino acids. V lost 6 bases and J lost 0; bases outside the gene matches: 4. The germline V gene has CDR1 MDHEN and CDR2 SYDVKM.

This rearrangement joins TRBV2 to TRBJ2-1, with D possibly being TRBD2 (6 bases). The CDR3 has 13 amino acids. V lost 7 bases and J lost 3, with 10 bases in between. Germline CDR1 reads SNHLY; CDR2 reads FYNNEI. CDR3 in amino acids: CASNRGSYNEQFF. The CDR3 DNA reads TGTGCCAGCAACCGGGGGAGCTACAATGAGCAGTTCTTC.

This clone has more than one count but fewer than ten. The CDR3 is CASSLELRSDTQYF. Written as DNA, the CDR3 is TGCGCCAGCAGCTTGGAGTTACGGAGTGATACGCAGTATTTT. The gene calls are TRBV5-1 and TRBJ2-3; no clear D gene. This CDR3 has 14 amino acids. The V gene lost 0 bases and the J gene lost 6 bases, with 11 bases spanning the gap. CDR1 and CDR2 from the germline V gene are SGHRS and YFSETQ.

The genes are TRBV28 and TRBJ1-2; D not resolved. The V gene lost 5 bases and the J gene lost 4 bases, with 8 bases spanning the gap. The CDR3 is 12 residues long. Germline CDR1 and CDR2: MDHEN and SYDVKM. This chain's CDR3 is CASSVEAYGYTF. The CDR3 bases are TGTGCCAGCAGTGTAGAGGCCTATGGCTACACCTTC.